This section outlines one T cell receptor beta chain sequence together with its context. Its antigen is currently not known. Base qualities were left out, and no much larger clone turns up one base away. The library was built by means of the immunoSEQ multiplex PCR assay. The multiplex PCR relied on a mix of 60 forward primers for TCR Vbeta segments and 13 reverse primers for TCR Jbeta segments. Amplification of the CDR3 region of rearranged TCR beta genes was performed with a multiplex PCR assay on genomic DNA. The Illumina HiSeq System was used to sequence the amplified TCR beta libraries as 87-base-pair reads. The paper's processing steps were these. In a later analysis, some 80 million unique TCR beta chains were counted across the 650 to 750 repertoires, and roughly 10 million of these chains were shared by at least two donors. A nearest-neighbor algorithm error-corrected the raw reads and collapsed the reads into unique sequences, merging closely related sequences to remove PCR and sequencing errors. CDR3 sequences were aligned to IMGT reference sequences to assign V, D and J gene segments. For a sequence to be retained, a match of at least six nucleotides was required to both a V gene segment and a J gene segment. A rearrangement was called productive if the CDR3 had no stop codons and remained in frame with V and J, and every other rearrangement was called non-productive. CDR3 was defined according to IMGT convention as the region running from the second conserved V-encoded cysteine to the conserved J-encoded phenylalanine. Sequences without an unambiguous match to a single V gene segment were excluded from the earlier analysis of about 630 of the donors. An earlier analysis of 550 to 650 of the donors classified V segments as functional when productive rearrangements were above 56.7% and as segregating when the standard deviation between donors was above 5%. A statistical classification framework was built for diagnosing cytomegalovirus status from the catalog of TCR beta chain sequences. In a later analysis, V and J genes were assigned by comparing TCR nucleotide sequences against IMGT/GENE-DB human TR gene sequences. A later analysis assigned CDR3 sequences and most-parsimonious VDJ recombination scenarios with the TCRdist pipeline. A later analysis defined each TCR beta chain by its CDR3 amino acid sequence plus V-gene family, and excluded reads lacking a unique V-gene family. To address suspected cross-contamination and a sequencing artifact, a later analysis removed roughly 640 highly shared, low-generation-probability nucleotide sequences. In a later analysis, a clonal expansion index was calculated for each public chain from normalized within-repertoire ranks of inferred template counts. In a later analysis, generation probabilities were computed with a VDJ recombination model fitted to out-of-frame rearrangements, and the resulting probabilities were checked against IGoR. A later analysis scored TCR-TCR, TCR-HLA and TCR-CMV co-occurrence with hypergeometric tests, applying a repertoire-size bias correction to TCR pairs. False discovery rates were estimated in a later analysis by permuting HLA or CMV assignments 20 times. A later analysis grouped co-occurring TCRs with DBSCAN, adding TCRdist sequence similarity when clustering within HLA-allele-positive subsets. For co-occurrence clustering, repertoires with fewer than 30,000 or more than 120,000 public chains were excluded, along with a handful of repertoires with anomalous nucleotide sharing. Sourced from immuneACCESS, this table was stored by TCRdb with only in-frame sequences that have V and J called. A share of the clones is absent; for the studies checked, an unresolved V gene accounts for under half, and the remainder has no known explanation. From that table come the V and J calls and clone size; the DNA was used to work out D and trimming. For this sample there are 120,000 to 150,000 clones; roughly 77% appear just once. Jointly, the top ten make up roughly 2.2% of the sample.

The CDR3 goes from the cysteine to the phenylalanine over 13 residues. Only the CDR3 portion is preserved as DNA: 39 bases, with reading frame beginning at the first base. Trimming takes 1 base from V and 11 bases from J, and the germline ends sit 11 bases apart. According to the germline V gene, CDR1 reads MDHEN and CDR2 reads SYDVKM. The data derive from a study of cytomegalovirus exposure and HLA in healthy donors (dated by TCRdb to about 2017). About the investigation overall: An earlier analysis of a few hundred of the donors reported roughly 300 Gb of sequence data and 95 million to 120 million unique TCR beta sequences obtained from about 200 million T cells. Roughly 320 gigabases of sequencing data and approximately 91 million unique TCR sequences made up an early release that covered several hundred HLA-typed donors. Among the roughly 400 genotyped donors, more than 70% belonged to the genetic ancestry cluster associated with self-reported Caucasian donors. The study was designed to test whether signatures of past pathogen exposure could be identified by cataloging public T cell receptors. Using immunosequencing, the study profiled T cell repertoires from 666 subjects and related those repertoires to cytomegalovirus serostatus. A separate validation cohort of about 110 different subjects was used in addition to the approximately 700-subject first cohort. To predict cytomegalovirus infection status, the study combined high-throughput TCR immunosequencing, statistical association of individual TCRs with disease status, and machine learning. To study patterns of TCR occurrence, a later analysis re-analyzed previously published TCR beta repertoires from several hundred donors and added high-resolution HLA genotyping. In the later analysis, no new phenotypic data were used to find candidate immune exposures; instead, reliance was placed on TCR beta sequences and their occurrence across donors. An earlier analysis of around 640 of the donors used high-throughput TCR beta sequencing to judge whether each TCR beta V gene segment behaved as functional or pseudogenic. Donor age, sex, ethnicity and CMV serostatus were compiled alongside the repertoire data. A later genetic analysis took genome-wide SNP genotypes for about 55% of the 666 donors and used that subset as a discovery cohort. All discovery cohort repertoires had been generated on a single sequencing platform. HLA typing included class I and class II loci at four-digit resolution. The number of donors typed differed by locus, with about 629-630 for A, B, C, DRB1 and DQB1, around 500 for DQA1, nearly 610 for DPA1, and around 450 for DPB1. Roughly 5 DR-DQ haplotypes were handled as single units for association and clustering, since linkage in the cohort was strong. Among 350 to 400 genotyped donors of the cohort, an average of approximately 250,000 unique TCR beta nucleotide sequences were sequenced per donor, roughly 18% of them non-productive.

The cohort comprised 710 or so healthy bone marrow donors. All cohort members were sampled while nominally healthy, although unrecorded immune exposures were likely present. The donor tested CMV seronegative, placing the donor among the 350 or so seronegative members of the cohort. Each donor provided a peripheral blood sample, and peripheral blood mononuclear cells were used for TCR beta sequencing. Genomic DNA was extracted from the blood cell samples with the Qiagen DNeasy Blood Extraction Kit. General conclusions and limits of the study: Because counts were too low, seventeen rarely observed V segments, including chromosome 9 orphons, were excluded from the earlier analysis of some 590 of the donors. Because the 87-base-pair reads could not distinguish some IMGT-functional V segments, including TRBV6-2 and TRBV6-3, those segments were excluded. Roughly uniform sequencing depth across donors was assumed in presence/absence analyses, although this assumption may not hold. Only TCR beta chains were sequenced in this cohort, and the absence of alpha or paired-chain data limited detectable features. Several of the top co-occurrence clusters appeared to be linked to parvovirus B19, influenza, CMV and Epstein-Barr virus, according to a later analysis. In a later analysis, the rate of TCR association differed among HLA loci, with DRB1 alleles having the most associated TCRs and HLA-C alleles having the fewest. Compared with equally common non-associated chains, HLA-associated TCR beta chains in a later analysis were more clonally expanded and had lower generation probabilities. A later genetic analysis associated a missense DCLRE1C variant with V-gene and J-gene trimming of TCR beta chains, and an independent cohort replicated the association. When HLA alleles, especially DR and DQ, strongly co-occurred, TCR associations were difficult to assign to individual alleles. The sequencing pipeline was judged likely to have produced a cluster of highly shared sequence variants as a technical artifact. The study gave a list of over 150 TCR beta chains associated with cytomegalovirus. Most TCR sequences were observed very rarely across donors, whereas some public TCRs were present in many individuals. Linkage disequilibrium might explain the correlated functional status among segregating V segments, but an unknown experimental factor could not be excluded. Most CMV-associated TCR beta chains appeared to be HLA-restricted in a later analysis, and the HLA associations seemed to be driven largely by CMV exposure. A later genetic analysis reported fewer N-insertions in productive TCRs among donors in an Asian-associated ancestry cluster than the approximately 700-donor mean. Because HLA typing was missing for some donors at each locus, association tests included only the typed subset. For the cohort, immune exposure information was limited to CMV serostatus. In an earlier analysis of around 600 of the donors, most TCR beta V segments were observed in productive rearrangements about 90% or about 30% of the time, broadly matching IMGT annotations. A later analysis associated 15,000 or so TCR beta sequences with specific HLA alleles at a false discovery rate of 0.05. A further reported finding was that TCR beta sequences accurately predicted the HLA-A and HLA-B alleles for most subjects in the first cohort. A few of the identified cytomegalovirus-associated TCR beta chains were confirmed in vitro to be specific for cytomegalovirus antigens. According to the authors, the approach could potentially be generalized to other disease states and immunological phenotypes. The classifier was reported to diagnose cytomegalovirus status with high specificity and sensitivity in both the original and validation cohorts.

The sequence links TRBV28 to TRBJ1-4; TRBD1 is a possible D gene, resting on 5 matching bases. The sample comprised PBMCs. The TCR comes from a man younger than 40 in good health and CMV-seronegative. The sequenced DNA is TGTGCCAGCAGTTTATCGGGGGTGGGGAAACTGTTTTTT. Its protein product is CASSLSGVGKLFF.